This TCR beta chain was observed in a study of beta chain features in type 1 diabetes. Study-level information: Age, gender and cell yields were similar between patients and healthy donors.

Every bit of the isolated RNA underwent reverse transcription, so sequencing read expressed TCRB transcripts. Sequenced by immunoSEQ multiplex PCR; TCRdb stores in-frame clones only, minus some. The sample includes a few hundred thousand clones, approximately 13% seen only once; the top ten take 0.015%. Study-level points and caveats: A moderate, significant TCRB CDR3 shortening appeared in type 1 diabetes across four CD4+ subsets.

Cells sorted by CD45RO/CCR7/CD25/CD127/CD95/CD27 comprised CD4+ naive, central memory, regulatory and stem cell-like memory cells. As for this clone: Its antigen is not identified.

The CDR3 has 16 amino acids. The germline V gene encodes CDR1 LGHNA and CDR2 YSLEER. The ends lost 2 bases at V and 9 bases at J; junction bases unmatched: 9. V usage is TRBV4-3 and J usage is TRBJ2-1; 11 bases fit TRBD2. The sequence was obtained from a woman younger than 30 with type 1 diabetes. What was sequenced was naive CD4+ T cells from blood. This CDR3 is CASSQSHSGRAGEQFF. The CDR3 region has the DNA TGCGCCAGCAGCCAAAGCCATAGCGGGAGGGCCGGTGAGCAGTTCTTC.